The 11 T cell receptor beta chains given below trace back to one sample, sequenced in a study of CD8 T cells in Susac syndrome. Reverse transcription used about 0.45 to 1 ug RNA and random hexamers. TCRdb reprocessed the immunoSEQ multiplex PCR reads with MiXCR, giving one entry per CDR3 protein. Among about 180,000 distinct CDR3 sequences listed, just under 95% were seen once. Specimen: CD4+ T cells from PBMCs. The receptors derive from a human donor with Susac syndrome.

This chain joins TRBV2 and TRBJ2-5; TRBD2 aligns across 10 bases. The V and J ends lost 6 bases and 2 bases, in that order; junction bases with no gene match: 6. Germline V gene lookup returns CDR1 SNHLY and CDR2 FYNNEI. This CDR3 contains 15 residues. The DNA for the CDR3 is TGTGCCAGCAGCAAATTACTAGCGGGGCAAGAGACCCAGTACTTC. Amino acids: CASSKLLAGQETQYF.

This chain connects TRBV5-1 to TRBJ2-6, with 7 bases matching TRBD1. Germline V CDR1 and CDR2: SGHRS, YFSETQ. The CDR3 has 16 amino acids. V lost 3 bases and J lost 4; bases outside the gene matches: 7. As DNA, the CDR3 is TGCGCCAGCAGCTCTCACAGGGGCCCCGGGGCCAACGTCCTGACTTTC. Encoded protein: CASSSHRGPGANVLTF.

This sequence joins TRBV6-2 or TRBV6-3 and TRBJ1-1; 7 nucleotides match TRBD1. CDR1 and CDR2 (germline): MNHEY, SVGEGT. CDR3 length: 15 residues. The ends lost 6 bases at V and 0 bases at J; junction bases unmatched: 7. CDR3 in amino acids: CASSQTGPMNTEAFF. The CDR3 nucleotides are TGTGCCAGCAGCCAGACAGGGCCAATGAACACTGAAGCTTTCTTT.

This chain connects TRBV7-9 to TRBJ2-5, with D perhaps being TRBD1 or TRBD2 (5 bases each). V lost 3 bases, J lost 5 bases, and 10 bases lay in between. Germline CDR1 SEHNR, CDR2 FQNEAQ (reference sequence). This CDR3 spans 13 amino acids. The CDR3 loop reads CASSFPWGETQYF. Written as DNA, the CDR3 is TGTGCCAGCAGCTTTCCGTGGGGGGAGACCCAGTACTTC. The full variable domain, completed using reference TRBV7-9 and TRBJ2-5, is DTGVSQNPRHKITKRGQNVTFRCDPISEHNRLYWYRQTLGQGPEFLTYFQNEAQLEKSRLLSDRFSAERPKGSFSTLEIQRTEQGDSAMYLCASSFPWGETQYFGPGTRLLVL.

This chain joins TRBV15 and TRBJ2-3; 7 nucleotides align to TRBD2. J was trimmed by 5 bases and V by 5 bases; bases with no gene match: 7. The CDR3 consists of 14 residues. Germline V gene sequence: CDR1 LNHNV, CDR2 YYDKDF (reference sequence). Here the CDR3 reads CATSLAGRVDTQYF. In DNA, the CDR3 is TGTGCCACCAGCTTAGCGGGCCGCGTAGATACGCAGTATTTT. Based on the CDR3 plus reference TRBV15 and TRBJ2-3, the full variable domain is DAMVIQNPRYQVTQFGKPVTLSCSQTLNHNVMYWYQQKSSQAPKLLFHYYDKDFNNEADTPDNFQSRRPNTSFCFLDIRSPGLGDTAMYLCATSLAGRVDTQYFGPGTRLTVL.

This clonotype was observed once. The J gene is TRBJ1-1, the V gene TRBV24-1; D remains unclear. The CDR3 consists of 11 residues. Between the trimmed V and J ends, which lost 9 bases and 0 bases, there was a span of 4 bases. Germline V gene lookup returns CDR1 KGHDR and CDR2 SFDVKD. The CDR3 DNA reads TGTGCCACCTTGCTGAACACTGAAGCTTTCTTT. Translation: CATLLNTEAFF.

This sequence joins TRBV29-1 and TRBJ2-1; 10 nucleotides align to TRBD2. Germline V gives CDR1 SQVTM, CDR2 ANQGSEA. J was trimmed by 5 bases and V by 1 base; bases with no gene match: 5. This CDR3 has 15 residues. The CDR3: CSVEGAGGPHNEQFF. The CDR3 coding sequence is TGCAGCGTTGAAGGAGCGGGAGGGCCCCACAATGAGCAGTTCTTC.

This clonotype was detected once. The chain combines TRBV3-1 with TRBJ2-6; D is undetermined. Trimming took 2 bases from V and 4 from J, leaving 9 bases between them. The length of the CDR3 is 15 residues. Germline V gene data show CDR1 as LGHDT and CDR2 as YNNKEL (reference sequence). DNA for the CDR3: TGTGCCAGCAGCCAAACAGCGACCGGGGCCAACGTCCTGACTTTC. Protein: CASSQTATGANVLTF. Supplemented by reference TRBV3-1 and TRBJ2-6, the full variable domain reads DTAVSQTPKYLVTQMGNDKSIKCEQNLGHDTMYWYKQDSKKFLKIMFSYNNKELIINETVPNRFSPKSPDKAHLNLHINSLELGDSAVYFCASSQTATGANVLTFGAGSRLTVL.

The DNA for the CDR3 is TGCAGTGCTAGAGTAGGAGGGGGGAGCAACGAGCAGTACTTC. It specifies CSARVGGGSNEQYF. The V and J genes are TRBV20-1 and TRBJ2-7; D may correspond to TRBD1 or TRBD2 (6 bases each). This CDR3 comprises 14 residues. V lost 1 base and J 5 bases, leaving 15 bases between the germline ends. CDR1 and CDR2 (germline): DFQATT, SNEGSKA (reference sequence).

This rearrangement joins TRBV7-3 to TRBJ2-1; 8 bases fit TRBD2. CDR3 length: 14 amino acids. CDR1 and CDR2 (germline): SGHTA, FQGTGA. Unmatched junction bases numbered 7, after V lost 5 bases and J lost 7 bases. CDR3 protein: CASSDPGLDNEQFF. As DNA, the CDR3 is TGTGCCAGCAGCGACCCGGGACTAGATAATGAGCAGTTCTTC. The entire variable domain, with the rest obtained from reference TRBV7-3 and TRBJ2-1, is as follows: GAGVSQTPSNKVTEKGKYVELRCDPISGHTALYWYRQSLGQGPEFLIYFQGTGAADDSGLPNDRFFAVRPEGSVSTLKIQRTERGDSAVYLCASSDPGLDNEQFFGPGTRLTVL.

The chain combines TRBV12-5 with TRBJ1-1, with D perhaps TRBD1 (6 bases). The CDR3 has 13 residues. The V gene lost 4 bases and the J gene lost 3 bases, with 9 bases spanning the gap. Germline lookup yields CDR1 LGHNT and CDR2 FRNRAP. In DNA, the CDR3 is TGTGCTAGTGGTTGGGAGGGGGACACTGAAGCTTTCTTT. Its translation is CASGWEGDTEAFF.